The T cell receptor beta chain under discussion was sequenced for a study of breast tumors, draining lymph nodes, adjacent tissues. General study results and limits: Tumor T cell lymph node origin was a supported hypothesis, not proven.

In TCRdb, the multiplex PCR reads were re-called with MiXCR into one record per CDR3 protein. The table has 20,000 to 25,000 distinct CDR3 sequences, approximately 23% seen once. Per the germline V gene, CDR1 is MNHNY and CDR2 is SVGAGI (reference sequence). The CDR3 is made up of 15 amino acids. V was shortened by 8 bases and J by 5 bases, with 18 bases between the two germline ends. About this clonotype itself: Its antigen is not known. This could be a read error, since a much larger clone is one nucleotide away.

The sample was breast tumor tissue. The clonotype was recovered from a female donor with breast cancer. Some clones in this sample may be carry-over from other donors' samples. The chain is built from TRBV6-6 and TRBJ2-2; a weak D match, TRBD2 (6 bases). As DNA, the CDR3 is TGTGCCAGCTCCTTTCCGGGGGAGAGGACCGGGGAGCTGTTTTTT. Protein sequence: CASSFPGERTGELFF.